The clone carrying this T cell receptor beta chain came up a few times. The data were taken from a study of identical twins. MiXCR, applied by TCRdb to the 5' RACE reads, yields one record per CDR3 protein. The sample shows 750,000 to 950,000 distinct CDR3 sequences, around an eighth of them seen only once. CDR1 is MNHNS and CDR2 is SASEGT in the germline V gene. V lost 10 bases, J lost 0 bases, and 5 bases stayed unmatched. The length of the CDR3 is 13 residues. This same sample was also taken into another study, of yellow fever vaccine responses in identical twins.

V is TRBV6-1 and J is TRBJ1-1; TRBD1 agrees at 7 bases. The TCR comes from a woman aged 18-29 years in good health. The sequenced sample consisted of PBMCs. The CDR3 nucleotides are TGTGCCACATACAGGGGCTTGAACACTGAAGCTTTCTTT. Residues: CATYRGLNTEAFF.